These T cell receptor beta chains were read from a single sample in a study of radiation and T cells in renal cell carcinoma. Repertoires were generated with immunoSEQ multiplex PCR, while TCRdb's copy carries only in-frame clones and drops some. Here the sample spans some 100,000 clones, 84% being singletons. Material: blood, obtained from a patient whose treatment included radiotherapy and nephrectomy. The receptors derive from a man between 60 and 75 years old with renal cell carcinoma. Each CDR3 is given with its conserved first and last residue. A D gene is named only where the DNA matches it firmly. The listing skips clone size in some rows; elsewhere it reads once, few, many or a size class.

TRBD2	TRBV28	TRBJ2-5	once	TGTGCCAGCACCCCCCCGGGAGGGCTGCAAGAGACCCAGTACTTC	CASTPPGGLQETQYF
-	TRBV29-1	TRBJ2-5	-	TGCAGCGTTGAAGGAGTAGAGACCCAGTACTTC	CSVEGVETQYF
-	TRBV7-9	TRBJ2-5	-	TGTGCCAGCAGCCACGAAGCGGTTCTTGGACTTAGGGATGGGACCCAGTACTTC	CASSHEAVLGLRDGTQYF
TRBD2	TRBV28	TRBJ2-7	-	TGTGCCAGCAGTTCCTTCCTCCCACTAGCGGGCATTCCCTACGAGCAGTACTTC	CASSSFLPLAGIPYEQYF
TRBD1	TRBV25-1	TRBJ2-1	once	TGTGCCAGCACGTTCCGGGACAGGGCACACAATGAGCAGTTCTTC	CASTFRDRAHNEQFF
TRBD2	TRBV28	TRBJ2-7	few	TGTGCCAGCAGTACCGGACTGGGGACTACGAGGAAGTACTTC	CASSTGLGTTRKYF
TRBD1	TRBV27	TRBJ1-3	-	TGTGCCAGCAGTTCCCGTGGCTGGGACAGGGGTTCTGGAAACACCATATATTTT	CASSSRGWDRGSGNTIYF
-	TRBV20-1	TRBJ1-4	-	TGCAGTGCTAGGCGGGGCCGTGAACTGTTTTTT	CSARRGRELFF
TRBD2	TRBV28	TRBJ2-7	-	TGTGCCAGCAGTCCGCTGCTAGCGGGAGGGGAGGGCGAGCAGTACTTC	CASSPLLAGGEGEQYF
TRBD1	TRBV7-2	TRBJ2-1	-	TGTGCCAGCAGCCTACAGGGGTCCTACAATGAGCAGTTCTTC	CASSLQGSYNEQFF
TRBD1	TRBV29-1	TRBJ2-7	-	TGCAGCGTTGAGAGACAGGGGGGATCGAACGAGCAGTACTTC	CSVERQGGSNEQYF
-	TRBV14	TRBJ2-1	once	TGTGCCAGCAGCCAAAGGCGGAGCTCCTACAATGAGCAGTTCTTC	CASSQRRSSYNEQFF
TRBD1	TRBV10-3	TRBJ1-1	-	TGTGCCATCAGTGAGGCACAGGGGGCGCAGACTGAAGCTTTCTTT	CAISEAQGAQTEAFF
TRBD1	TRBV10-3	TRBJ2-7	-	TGTGCCATCAGTGGAGGGACAGGCGCCTCCTACGAGCAGTACTTC	CAISGGTGASYEQYF
TRBD2	TRBV7-2	TRBJ2-3	once	TGTGCAGCCTCGGGACTAGCGGCGACAACAACTAGCACAGATACGCAGTATTTT	CAASGLAATTTSTDTQYF
TRBD2	TRBV27	TRBJ2-7	-	TGTGCCAGCAGTTTATCGGGTAGCGGGCCGGCCTACGAGCAGTACTTC	CASSLSGSGPAYEQYF
TRBD1	TRBV2	TRBJ2-2	-	TGTGCCAGCAGTGTCATAGGGGGCTCCGCCGGGGAGCTGTTTTTT	CASSVIGGSAGELFF
-	TRBV5-1	TRBJ2-5	-	TGCGCCAGCAGCTCCCTGCCGACTACAATGGAGACCCAGTACTTC	CASSSLPTTMETQYF
TRBD2	TRBV5-1	TRBJ2-5	-	TGCGCCAGCAGCTACCTCCCGGGACTACAAGAGACCCAGTACTTC	CASSYLPGLQETQYF
TRBD1	TRBV27	TRBJ2-7	-	TGTGCCAGCAGTTTCTTGGGCGGACAGGGGTCCTACGAGCAGTACTTC	CASSFLGGQGSYEQYF
-	TRBV4-1	TRBJ1-1	-	TGCGCCAGCAGCCCGGAGAACACTGAAGCTTTCTTT	CASSPENTEAFF
-	TRBV5-5	TRBJ1-5	-	TGTGCCAGCGGGGGGAAACCAGGGGCGGAGGTACATCAGCCCCAGCATTTT	CASGGKPGAEVHQPQHF
TRBD1	TRBV5-1	TRBJ1-1	-	TGCGCCAGCACCGGGGGACAGCGCGGGGCTGAAGCTTTCTTT	CASTGGQRGAEAFF
-	TRBV29-1	TRBJ2-2	-	TGCAGCGTTCAGAGGGGCACGAACACCGGGGAGCTGTTTTTT	CSVQRGTNTGELFF
-	TRBV5-1	TRBJ2-1	-	TGCGCCAGCAGCTTGGTGGCGGGGTCCTACAATGAGCAGTTCTTC	CASSLVAGSYNEQFF
TRBD1	TRBV28	TRBJ2-2	-	TGTGCCAGCAGTTTAGTAGGGGGACAGGGGGATGGCACCGGGGAGCTGTTTTTT	CASSLVGGQGDGTGELFF
TRBD2	TRBV7-6	TRBJ2-1	-	TGTGCCAGCAGCTTTGGCGGGAGGGCCGGAGAGCAGTTCTTC	CASSFGGRAGEQFF
TRBD2	TRBV2	TRBJ2-2	-	TGTGCCAGCAAGACGGGACTAGCGGTTTTCACCGGGGAGCTGTTTTTT	CASKTGLAVFTGELFF
TRBD2	TRBV4-3	TRBJ2-5	many	TGCGCCAGCAGCCAAAAACTAGCGGGACAGGAGACCCAGTACTTC	CASSQKLAGQETQYF
TRBD1	TRBV27	TRBJ1-5	-	TGTGCCAGCGCAAGGACAGGGGACAATCAGCCCCAGCATTTT	CASARTGDNQPQHF
-	TRBV6-5	TRBJ2-7	-	TGTGCCAGCAGTTTCCCAGGGAACGAGCAGTACTTC	CASSFPGNEQYF
-	TRBV10-1	TRBJ2-1	-	TGCGCCAGCAGTGAGTCGAATTGGGAGACCCTAGGTGAGCAGTTCTTC	CASSESNWETLGEQFF
TRBD2	TRBV6-6	TRBJ2-1	-	TGTGCCAGCAGTTACTCACGCGGGAGCTCCTACAATGAGCAGTTCTTC	CASSYSRGSSYNEQFF
-	TRBV5-5	TRBJ2-5	-	TGTGCCAGCAGCTTGTCAGCGACCAAAGAGACCCAGTACTTC	CASSLSATKETQYF
TRBD1	TRBV10-2	TRBJ2-5	once	TGCGCCAGCAGTGGGACAGGGGGATATGAGACCCAGTACTTC	CASSGTGGYETQYF
-	TRBV25-1	TRBJ2-3	-	TGTGCCAGCAGGAGAGGGGCCAGGGATACGCAGTATTTT	CASRRGARDTQYF
-	TRBV19	TRBJ2-3	-	TGTGCCAGTAGTCCCAGGGTCCCTGGCCTGACAGATACGCAGTATTTT	CASSPRVPGLTDTQYF
-	TRBV15	TRBJ2-1	-	TGTGCCACCAGCACCACTAATCCCAATGAGCAGTTCTTC	CATSTTNPNEQFF
-	TRBV29-1	TRBJ2-3	-	TGCAGCGTCAGGGTCTGGGATACGCAGTATTTT	CSVRVWDTQYF